This T cell receptor beta chain originates from a study of cytotoxic CD8 clonotypes in ibrutinib-treated CLL. Study-wide context: The study included roughly 10 relapsed/refractory and about 16 treatment-naive patients; about 17 had IGHV unmutated disease. Each sample contained, on average, 255,043 productive templates and roughly 100,000 productive rearrangements. General study findings and limits: Public clonotypes were seen rarely and were contracted or stable on treatment.

As for this clone: Antigen unknown.

The table came from immunoSEQ multiplex PCR; TCRdb's copy has only in-frame clones and leaves some out. The data contain approximately 300,000 clones, roughly 80% of them singletons. TCR beta libraries used roughly 1.9 micrograms of DNA from cryopreserved PBMCs. Germline V gene lookup returns CDR1 SGHTA and CDR2 FQGTGA. V dropped 5 bases and J dropped 2 bases, with 11 bases sitting between them. The CDR3 runs 14 residues. The clonotype was recovered from a human donor with chronic lymphocytic leukemia. Source: PBMCs, taken before ibrutinib treatment. This sequence joins TRBV7-3 and TRBJ2-3; D is tentatively TRBD1 or TRBD2 (5 bases each). The CDR3 DNA reads as TGTGCCAGCAGCCCCTTGGGGACCACAGATACGCAGTATTTT. Amino acids: CASSPLGTTDTQYF. Complete variable domain (other parts from reference TRBV7-3 and TRBJ2-3): GAGVSQTPSNKVTEKGKYVELRCDPISGHTALYWYRQSLGQGPEFLIYFQGTGAADDSGLPNDRFFAVRPEGSVSTLKIQRTERGDSAVYLCASSPLGTTDTQYFGPGTRLTVL.